Sequencing of this T cell receptor beta chain was carried out in a study of blood T cell repertoires in COVID-19 (dated by TCRdb to 2018 to 2020). Broadly, across the study: The collaborator samples originated in the United States, Italy and Spain and spanned the acute and convalescent phases of COVID-19. The prospective study material was composed of cDNA or gDNA derived from T cells, B-cell-depleted T cells, or PBMCs. The dataset comprised deeply sampled blood TCRbeta repertoires from subjects exposed to, actively infected with, or recovered from COVID-19. The repertoires were released in a freely available public database intended as a resource for research on the immune response to SARS-CoV-2. Samples came from the ongoing ImmuneRACE study (first 160 participants) plus 1,254 subjects from 6 global collaborators. The sample metadata nearly always contained a de-identified subject ID, COVID-19 status, age in years and sex. Where HLA class I and class II types were available, the types were taken from metadata supplied by the sample provider, not from assay-based typing. The paper as a whole reports these results and caveats: Clinical and demographic metadata were provided uncurated, with the amount varying by source and participant.

At one collaborating source in Seattle, patients were enrolled during active infection and were followed longitudinally through the course of disease. Collaborating institutions collected whole blood in K2EDTA tubes following their own protocols. For TCRbeta analysis, collaborator samples were shipped as frozen whole blood, as isolated PBMCs, or as DNA extracted from either sample type. TCRbeta CDR3 regions were amplified from genomic DNA using the immunoSEQ Assay, a bias-controlled multiplex PCR. Per the authors' processing: The number of nucleated cells in each sample was estimated from the amplification of reference gene primers within the assay. Sequence reads were collapsed and filtered to measure the absolute abundance of every unique TCRbeta CDR3 rearrangement. For each sample, productive Simpson clonality was calculated as the square root of Simpson's diversity index over productive rearrangements. TCRdb mirrors the immuneACCESS table, restricted to in-frame sequences. Some clones are absent from its copies; in checked studies, under half trace to an unresolved V gene, and the reason for the others is unknown. The DNA was the basis for D and trimming; V, J and clone size are from that table. The sample records fewer than 55,000 clones, around 81% of which are singletons. Together, the top ten hold about a fifth of the sample.

Remarks on this clone: It lacks a known antigen. No base quality information exists; no much larger clone differs at one position.

Trimming removed 6 bases from V and 4 bases from J, leaving 19 bases between the germline ends. According to the germline V gene (reference sequence), CDR1 reads LNHDA and CDR2 reads SQIVND. Including cysteine and phenylalanine, the CDR3 has 16 amino acids. Here the CDR3 DNA is all that survives: 48 bases in frame from base 1. This TCR came from an elderly woman with COVID-19, enrolled during active disease. Sequenced sample: peripheral blood. The chain employs TRBV19 and TRBJ1-3; the D gene is not confidently resolved. The CDR3 loop reads CASSTLLVPTGNTIYF. The sequenced DNA: TGTGCCAGTAGCACCCTGTTGGTCCCTACGGGAAACACCATATATTTT.